This T cell receptor beta chain was identified during a study of blood T cell repertoires in COVID-19. Looked up from germline, CDR1 is KGHSH and CDR2 is LQKENI. V lost 6 bases and J lost 3, with 9 bases in between. The CDR3 length is 13 residues. TCRdb keeps only in-frame clones here, not all; method: immunoSEQ multiplex PCR. This repertoire shows about 140,000 clones, about 82% found once; its top ten account for about 8%. The chain is built from TRBV18 and TRBJ1-5; D unresolved. The specimen sequenced was peripheral blood. The sequence was collected from a woman aged 55-75 years with acute or convalescent COVID-19. The CDR3: CASSQTNNQPQHF. CDR3 coding DNA: TGTGCCAGCTCCCAGACAAACAATCAGCCCCAGCATTTT.